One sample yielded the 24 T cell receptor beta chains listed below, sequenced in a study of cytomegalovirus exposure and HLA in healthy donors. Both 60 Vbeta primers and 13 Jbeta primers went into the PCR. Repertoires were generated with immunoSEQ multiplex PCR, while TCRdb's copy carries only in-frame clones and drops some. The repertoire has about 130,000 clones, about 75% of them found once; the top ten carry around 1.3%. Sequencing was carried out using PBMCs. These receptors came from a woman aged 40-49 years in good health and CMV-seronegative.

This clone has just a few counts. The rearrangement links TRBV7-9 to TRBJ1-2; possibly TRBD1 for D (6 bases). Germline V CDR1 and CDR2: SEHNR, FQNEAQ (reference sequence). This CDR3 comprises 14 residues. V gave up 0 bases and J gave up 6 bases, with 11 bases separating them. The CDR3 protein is CASSLASGADGYTF. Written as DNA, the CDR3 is TGTGCCAGCAGCTTAGCCTCAGGGGCCGATGGCTACACCTTC.

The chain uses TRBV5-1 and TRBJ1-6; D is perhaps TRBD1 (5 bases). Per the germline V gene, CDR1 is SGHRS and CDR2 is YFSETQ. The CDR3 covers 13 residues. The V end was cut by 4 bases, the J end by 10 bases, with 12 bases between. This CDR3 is CASSQGGESPLHF. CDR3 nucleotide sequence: TGCGCCAGCAGCCAAGGAGGGGAATCACCCCTCCACTTT.

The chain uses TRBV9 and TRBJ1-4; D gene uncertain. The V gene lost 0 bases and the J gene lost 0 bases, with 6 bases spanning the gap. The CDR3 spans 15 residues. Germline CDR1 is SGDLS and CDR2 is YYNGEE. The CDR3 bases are TGTGCCAGCAGCGTAGGTCCTGCAACTAATGAAAAACTGTTTTTT. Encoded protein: CASSVGPATNEKLFF.

The CDR3, as DNA: TGTGCCAGCAGTTCTCGTAGGGGGACTGAAGCTTTCTTT. Amino acid sequence: CASSSRRGTEAFF. The chain recombines TRBV27 with TRBJ1-1, with D perhaps TRBD1 (6 bases). This CDR3 spans 13 amino acids. In germline, CDR1 is MNHEY, CDR2 SMNVEV (reference sequence). V was cut by 4 bases and J by 5 bases, with 11 bases left in between.

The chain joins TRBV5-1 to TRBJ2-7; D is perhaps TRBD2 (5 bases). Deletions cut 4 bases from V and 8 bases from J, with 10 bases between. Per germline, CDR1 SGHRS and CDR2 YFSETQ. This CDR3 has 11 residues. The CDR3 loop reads CASSPGGQQYF. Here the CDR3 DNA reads TGCGCCAGCAGCCCTGGCGGGCAGCAGTACTTC.

The CDR3 spells CASSTPTTGGLRGYTF. DNA for the CDR3: TGTGCCAGCAGTACTCCTACTACAGGTGGCCTACGAGGCTACACCTTC. The chain recombines TRBV28 with TRBJ1-2; possible D gene TRBD1, 5 bases. V shed 5 bases and J shed 8 bases, with 24 bases lying between them. In germline, CDR1 is MDHEN, CDR2 SYDVKM. CDR3 size: 16 residues.

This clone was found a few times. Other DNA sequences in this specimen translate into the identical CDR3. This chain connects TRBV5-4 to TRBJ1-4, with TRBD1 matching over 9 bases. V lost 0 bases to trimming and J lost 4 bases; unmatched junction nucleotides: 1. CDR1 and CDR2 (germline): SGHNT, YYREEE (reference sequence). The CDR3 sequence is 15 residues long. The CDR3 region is CASSLGGQGNEKLFF. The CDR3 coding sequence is TGTGCCAGCAGCTTGGGGGGACAGGGTAATGAAAAACTGTTTTTT.

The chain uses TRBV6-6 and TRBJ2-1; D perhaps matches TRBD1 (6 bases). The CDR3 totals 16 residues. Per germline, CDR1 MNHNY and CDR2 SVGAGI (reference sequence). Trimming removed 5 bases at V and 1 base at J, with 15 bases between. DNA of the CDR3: TGTGCCAGCAGTCACTTGACAGGTATATCCTACAATGAGCAGTTCTTC. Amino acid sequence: CASSHLTGISYNEQFF.

CDR3 nucleotide sequence: TGTGCCATCGGGATGACAGAAACCTACGAGCAGTACTTC. Translated: CAIGMTETYEQYF. This chain connects TRBV10-3 to TRBJ2-7, with D possibly being TRBD1 (5 bases). CDR3 size: 13 residues. V was clipped by 8 bases and J by 2 bases, with 13 bases between them. Germline CDR1 and CDR2: ENHRY and SYGVKD.

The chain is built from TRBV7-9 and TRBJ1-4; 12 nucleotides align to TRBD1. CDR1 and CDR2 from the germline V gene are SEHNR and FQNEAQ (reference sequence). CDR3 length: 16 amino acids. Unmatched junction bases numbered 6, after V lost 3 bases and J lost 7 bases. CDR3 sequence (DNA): TGTGCCAGCAGCTTCGGGACAGGGGGCGGGAGTGAAAAACTGTTTTTT. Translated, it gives CASSFGTGGGSEKLFF.

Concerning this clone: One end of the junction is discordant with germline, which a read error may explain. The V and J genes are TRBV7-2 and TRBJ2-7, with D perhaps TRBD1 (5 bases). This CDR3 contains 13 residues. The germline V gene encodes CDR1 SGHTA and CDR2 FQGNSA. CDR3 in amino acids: CASSSLTTTASSF. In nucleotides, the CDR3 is TGTGCCAGCAGCTCCCTTACGACGACAGCCTCCAGCTTC.

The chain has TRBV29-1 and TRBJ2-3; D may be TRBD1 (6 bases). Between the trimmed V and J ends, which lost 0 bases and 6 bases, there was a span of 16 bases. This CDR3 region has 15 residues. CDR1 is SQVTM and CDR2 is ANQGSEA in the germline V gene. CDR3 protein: CSVEDDRLSRDTQYF. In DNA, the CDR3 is TGCAGCGTTGAAGATGACAGGCTTTCAAGGGATACGCAGTATTTT.

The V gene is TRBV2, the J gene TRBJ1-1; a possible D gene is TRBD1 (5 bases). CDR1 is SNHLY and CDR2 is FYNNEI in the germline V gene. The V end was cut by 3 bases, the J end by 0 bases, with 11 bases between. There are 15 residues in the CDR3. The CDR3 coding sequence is TGTGCCAGCAGTGAGGAGGGGACTGTGAACACTGAAGCTTTCTTT. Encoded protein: CASSEEGTVNTEAFF.

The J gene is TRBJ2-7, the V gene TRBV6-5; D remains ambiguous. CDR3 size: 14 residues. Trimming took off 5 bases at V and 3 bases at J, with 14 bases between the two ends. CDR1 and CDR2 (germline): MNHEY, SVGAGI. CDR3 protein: CASSMTRSGYEQYF. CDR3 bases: TGTGCCAGCAGTATGACTCGCTCGGGCTACGAGCAGTACTTC.

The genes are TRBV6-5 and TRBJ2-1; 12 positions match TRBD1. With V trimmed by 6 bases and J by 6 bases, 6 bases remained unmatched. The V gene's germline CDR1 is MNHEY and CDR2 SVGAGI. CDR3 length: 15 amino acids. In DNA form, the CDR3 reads TGTGCCAGCAGGCACCGGGACAGGGGGCGCAATGAGCAGTTCTTC. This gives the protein CASRHRDRGRNEQFF.

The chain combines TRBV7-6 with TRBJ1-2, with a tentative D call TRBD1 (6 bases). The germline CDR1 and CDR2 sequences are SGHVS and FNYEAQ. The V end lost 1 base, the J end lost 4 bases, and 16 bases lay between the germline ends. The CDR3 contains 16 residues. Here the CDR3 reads CASSLVEGDGLYGYTF. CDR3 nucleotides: TGTGCCAGCAGCTTAGTAGAGGGGGACGGCCTCTATGGCTACACCTTC.

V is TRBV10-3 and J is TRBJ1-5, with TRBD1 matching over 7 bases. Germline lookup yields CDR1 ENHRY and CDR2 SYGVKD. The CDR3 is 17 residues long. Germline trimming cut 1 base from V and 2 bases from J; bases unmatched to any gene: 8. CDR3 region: CAISEWGQGDGNQPQHF. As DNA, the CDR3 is TGTGCCATCAGTGAGTGGGGGCAGGGGGACGGCAATCAGCCCCAGCATTTT.

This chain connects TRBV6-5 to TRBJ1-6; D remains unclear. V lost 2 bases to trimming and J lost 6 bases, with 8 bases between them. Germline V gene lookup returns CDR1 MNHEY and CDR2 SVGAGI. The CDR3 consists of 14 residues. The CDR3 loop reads CASSYRNSNSPLHF. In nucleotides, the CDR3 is TGTGCCAGCAGTTACCGAAACAGTAATTCACCCCTCCACTTT.

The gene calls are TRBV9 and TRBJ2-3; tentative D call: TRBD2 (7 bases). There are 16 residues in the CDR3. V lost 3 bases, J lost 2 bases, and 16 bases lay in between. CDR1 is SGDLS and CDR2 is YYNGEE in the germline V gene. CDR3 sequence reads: CASSGGRGAITDTQYF. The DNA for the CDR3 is TGTGCCAGCAGCGGAGGTCGGGGGGCCATCACAGATACGCAGTATTTT.

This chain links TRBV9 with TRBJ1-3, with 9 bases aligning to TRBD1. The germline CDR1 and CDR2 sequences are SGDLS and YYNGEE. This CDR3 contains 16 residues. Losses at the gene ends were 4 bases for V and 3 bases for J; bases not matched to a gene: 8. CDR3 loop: CASSSSTGGGGNTIYF. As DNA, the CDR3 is TGTGCCAGCAGCAGCTCTACAGGGGGCGGTGGAAACACCATATATTTT. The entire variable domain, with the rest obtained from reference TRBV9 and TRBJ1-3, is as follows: DSGVTQTPKHLITATGQRVTLRCSPRSGDLSVYWYQQSLDQGLQFLIQYYNGEERAKGNILERFSAQQFPDLHSELNLSSLELGDSALYFCASSSSTGGGGNTIYFGEGSWLTVV.

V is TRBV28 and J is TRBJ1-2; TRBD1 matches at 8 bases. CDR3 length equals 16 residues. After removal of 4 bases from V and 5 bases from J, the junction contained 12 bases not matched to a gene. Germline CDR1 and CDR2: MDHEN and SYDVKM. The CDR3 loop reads CASSSSSGGRGYGYTF. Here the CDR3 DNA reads TGTGCCAGCAGTTCTTCCTCAGGGGGCCGAGGATATGGCTACACCTTC.

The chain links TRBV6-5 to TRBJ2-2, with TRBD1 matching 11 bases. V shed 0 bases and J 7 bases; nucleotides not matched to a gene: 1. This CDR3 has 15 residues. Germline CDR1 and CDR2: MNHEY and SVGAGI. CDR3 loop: CASSYSGQGDGELFF. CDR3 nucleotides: TGTGCCAGCAGTTACTCGGGACAGGGGGACGGGGAGCTGTTTTTT.

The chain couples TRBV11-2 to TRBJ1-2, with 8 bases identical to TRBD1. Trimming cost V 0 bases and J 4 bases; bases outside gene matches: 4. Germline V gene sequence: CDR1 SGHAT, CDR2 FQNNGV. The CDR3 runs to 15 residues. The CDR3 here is CASSLEWTGLYGYTF. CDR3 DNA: TGTGCCAGCAGCTTAGAGTGGACAGGGCTCTATGGCTACACCTTC.

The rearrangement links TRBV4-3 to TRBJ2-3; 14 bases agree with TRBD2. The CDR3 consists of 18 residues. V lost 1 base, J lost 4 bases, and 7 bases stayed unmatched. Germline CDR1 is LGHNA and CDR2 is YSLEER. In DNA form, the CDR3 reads TGCGCCAGCAGCCAAGGACTAGCGGGGGGGCCTAGAGCAGATACGCAGTATTTT. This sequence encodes CASSQGLAGGPRADTQYF.